These T cell receptor beta chains were read from a single sample in a study of T cells in Graves' hyperthyroidism and ophthalmopathy. One entry per CDR3 protein, called by TCRdb with MiXCR from the multiplex PCR reads. Of approximately 610,000 distinct CDR3 sequences in the sample, around 15% were seen once. Sequenced sample: blood. Every receptor here comes from a woman aged 40 to 55 with Graves' ophthalmopathy. The CDR3 runs from the conserved cysteine through the conserved F or W. Each record gives: V gene, clone size, J gene, D gene, CDR3 length, CDR3 DNA, CDR3 protein. The D gene is left open where the match is weak. Where a row states a size, it is once, few, many or the class of an expanded clone; other rows omit it.

>TRBV15|few|TRBJ1-1|.|13
TGTGCCACCAGCATTGTAAGGGGCGCTGAAGCTTTCTTT
CATSIVRGAEAFF
>TRBV4-1|few|TRBJ1-2|.|18
TGCGCCAGCCAGGGAATCGTGTCCGCCAGGAGTCGTATCTATGGCTACACCTTC
CASQGIVSARSRIYGYTF
>TRBV7-2|many|TRBJ1-2|.|15
TGTGCCAGCAGCTTAGCACTGGGGCCGACCTATGGCTACACCTTC
CASSLALGPTYGYTF
>TRBV30|few|TRBJ1-1|.|12
TGTGCCTGTTACAGGGAGAACACTGAAGCTTTCTTT
CACYRENTEAFF
>TRBV6-2/TRBV6-3|many|TRBJ2-5|.|12
TGTGCCAGCACCTTAACGGGGGAGACCCAGTACTTC
CASTLTGETQYF
>TRBV7-2|many|TRBJ2-7|.|13
TGTGCCAGCAGCCCCGGTCATGGGTACGAGCAGTACTTC
CASSPGHGYEQYF
>TRBV20-1|few|TRBJ2-1|TRBD1|13
TGCAGTGCCAAGACAGGGGCAGGCGATGAGCAGTTCTTC
CSAKTGAGDEQFF
>TRBV6-2/TRBV6-3|many|TRBJ2-2|.|16
TGTGCCAGCAGTTACGACGGGAGAACGAACACCGGGGAGCTGTTTTTT
CASSYDGRTNTGELFF
>TRBV27|many|TRBJ1-2|.|14
TGTGCCAGCATGCAAGAGGGAGCTAACTATGGCTACACCTTC
CASMQEGANYGYTF
>TRBV10-3|many|TRBJ1-2|.|13
TGTGCCATCGGGGCAAGGTCTCAGGATGGCTACACCTTC
CAIGARSQDGYTF
>TRBV5-1|many|TRBJ2-6|TRBD2|18
TGCGCCAGCAGTTTAACTAGCGGGAGTCTAGCTGGGGCCAACGTCCTGACTTTC
CASSLTSGSLAGANVLTF
>TRBV4-3|many|TRBJ2-7|TRBD1|15
TGCGCCAGCAGCCCCTCGACAGGGAGCTCCTACGAGCAGTACTTC
CASSPSTGSSYEQYF
>TRBV30|many|TRBJ1-2|.|16
TGTGCCTGGAGCCCTAGACTCCGGATTTTATCGAATGGCTACACCTTC
CAWSPRLRILSNGYTF
>TRBV7-8|few|TRBJ2-7|.|14
TGTGCCAGCAGCTCGTGGGACACCCACTACGAGCAGTACTTC
CASSSWDTHYEQYF
>TRBV6-5|many|TRBJ2-2|.|16
TGTGCCAGCAGTTACCCTAGAGATTCGAACACCGGGGAGCTGTTTTTT
CASSYPRDSNTGELFF
>TRBV20-1|.|TRBJ1-3|.|14
TGCAGTGCTAGAGGGTCAGATACTGGAAACACCATATATTTT
CSARGSDTGNTIYF
>TRBV29-1|many|TRBJ1-1|.|14
TGCAGCGTTGTAGGGGACCCCATGAACACTGAAGCTTTCTTT
CSVVGDPMNTEAFF